The sequence of this T cell receptor beta chain was determined in a study of Ad26.COV2.S vaccination and SARS-CoV-2 variants (dated by TCRdb to about 2021). Describing the broader study: Donors in the vaccine arm were drawn from COV1001, a phase I-IIa trial of Ad26.COV2.S in healthy adults that was multicentre, randomized, double-blind and placebo-controlled. Participants in the trial were split at random into five groups of five each, receiving low-dose or high-dose Ad26.COV2.S once or twice, or else placebo on both occasions. Ad26.COV2.S was administered intramuscularly at 5 x 10^10 or 1 x 10^11 viral particles, either as a single shot or as two shots given 56 days apart. Investigators remained blinded to trial group allocation during experiments and outcome assessment. TCRbeta repertoire sequencing served as the tool for gauging how specific and how broad the SARS-CoV-2-reactive T cell receptors were following Ad26.COV2.S vaccination. The TCR-sequenced set comprised around 32 samples: some 20 Ad26.COV2.S vaccine recipients, 5 placebo recipients and 8 SARS-CoV-2 convalescent individuals.

Points on this clone: Its antigen is currently not known. Base qualities are not recorded, but no much larger clone differs from it by a single base.

TCRbeta CDR3 regions were sequenced with the immunoSEQ Assay. After extraction, genomic DNA underwent amplification by bias-controlled multiplex PCR, followed by high-throughput sequencing. The authors processed their data as follows. To quantify the absolute abundance of every unique TCRbeta CDR3 region, sequences were collapsed and filtered. T cell fraction was estimated by normalizing TCRbeta template counts to usable DNA, with usable DNA measured through amplification of reference genes found in all nucleated cells. Repertoire TCRs were annotated as SARS-CoV-2-specific when V gene, CDR3 amino acid sequence and J gene were exactly matched to a known reactive TCR set. The reference SARS-CoV-2 TCR set came from MIRA and was filtered for enrichment in COVID-19-positive ImmuneCODE repertoires, removing public or cross-reactive TCRs. Based on the MIRA antigens, annotated TCRs were further analysed at the level of specific ORF or position within ORF. Depth was the summed frequency of annotated unique rearrangements, while breadth was defined as annotated unique rearrangements over total unique productive rearrangements. Group comparisons of TCR breadth used two-sided Wilcoxon rank-sum tests. In TCRdb, the immuneACCESS table is reduced to in-frame sequences with V and J assigned. These tables do not hold every clone; where another copy was compared, an unresolved V gene accounts for under half, and the others remain unexplained. That table supplies the V and J calls and clone size; D and trimming were determined from the DNA. For this sample there are approximately 300,000 clones; around four fifths appear just once. The leading ten clones occupy around 2.2% of the sample.

Read against the paper, the sample's treatment or condition label means: 15 to 20 received Ad26.COV2.S at low or high dose, single or two shots; about 5 received placebo; per-sample allocation not given. For vaccine and placebo recipients, the sequenced repertoires came from samples collected on day 63 after the first injection. Between 29 July and 7 August 2020, Cohort 1b enrolled about two dozen adults aged 18-55 years at one site in Boston, USA. Ad26.COV2.S was a replication-incompetent adenovirus type 26 vector expressing a prefusion-stabilized SARS-CoV-2 spike protein from the original Wuhan strain. General study outcomes and caveats: After vaccination, spike-specific CD8+ and CD4+ T cell responses were reported to show substantial breadth. The study lacked the statistical power to compare responses across vaccine doses or regimens. Vaccine and placebo recipients had similar non-spike TCR breadth, a finding consistent with the vaccine containing only spike. Higher spike-specific TCR breadth was observed in Ad26.COV2.S recipients than in placebo recipients (P = 0.0014). According to the authors, total T cell responses may have been underestimated by the TCR breadth and depth analyses.

The sample was peripheral blood, taken in a trial of Ad26.COV2.S vaccine versus placebo. The sequence came from a person between 18 and 65 years old who received the Ad26.COV2.S COVID-19 vaccine or a placebo.

The encoded CDR3 is CASSRRTGDSDNSPLHF. The DNA reads as follows: TGCGCCAGCAGCCGCCGGACAGGGGATTCGGATAATTCACCCCTCCACTTT. The sequence links TRBV4-1 to TRBJ1-6; 9 bases in between match TRBD1. For this chain, trimming is 4 bases at the V end and 5 bases at the J end, and the number of junction bases without a gene match is 9. From the germline V gene, CDR1 is MGHRA and CDR2 is YSYEKL. The cysteine opens and the phenylalanine closes a CDR3 of 17 amino acids. Of all the DNA, just the CDR3 is kept, 51 bases in frame from base 1.